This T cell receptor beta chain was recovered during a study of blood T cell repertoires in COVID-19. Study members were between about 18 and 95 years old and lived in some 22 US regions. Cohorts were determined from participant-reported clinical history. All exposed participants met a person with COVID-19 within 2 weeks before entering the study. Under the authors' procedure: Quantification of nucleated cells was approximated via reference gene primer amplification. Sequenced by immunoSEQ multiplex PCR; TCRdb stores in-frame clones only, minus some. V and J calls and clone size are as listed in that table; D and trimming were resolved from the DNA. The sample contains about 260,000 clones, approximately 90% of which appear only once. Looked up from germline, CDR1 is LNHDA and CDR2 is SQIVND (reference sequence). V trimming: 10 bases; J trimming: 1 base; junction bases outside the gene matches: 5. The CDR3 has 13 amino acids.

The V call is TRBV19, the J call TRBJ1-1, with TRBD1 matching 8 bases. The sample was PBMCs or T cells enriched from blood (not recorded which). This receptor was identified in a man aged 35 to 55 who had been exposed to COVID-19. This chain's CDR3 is CAIGQGRNTEAFF. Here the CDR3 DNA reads TGTGCCATTGGACAGGGTAGGAACACTGAAGCTTTCTTT. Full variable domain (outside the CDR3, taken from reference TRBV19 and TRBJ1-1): DGGITQSPKYLFRKEGQNVTLSCEQNLNHDAMYWYRQDPGQGLRLIYYSQIVNDFQKGDIAEGYSVSREKKESFPLTVTSAQKNPTAFYLCAIGQGRNTEAFFGQGTRLTVV.